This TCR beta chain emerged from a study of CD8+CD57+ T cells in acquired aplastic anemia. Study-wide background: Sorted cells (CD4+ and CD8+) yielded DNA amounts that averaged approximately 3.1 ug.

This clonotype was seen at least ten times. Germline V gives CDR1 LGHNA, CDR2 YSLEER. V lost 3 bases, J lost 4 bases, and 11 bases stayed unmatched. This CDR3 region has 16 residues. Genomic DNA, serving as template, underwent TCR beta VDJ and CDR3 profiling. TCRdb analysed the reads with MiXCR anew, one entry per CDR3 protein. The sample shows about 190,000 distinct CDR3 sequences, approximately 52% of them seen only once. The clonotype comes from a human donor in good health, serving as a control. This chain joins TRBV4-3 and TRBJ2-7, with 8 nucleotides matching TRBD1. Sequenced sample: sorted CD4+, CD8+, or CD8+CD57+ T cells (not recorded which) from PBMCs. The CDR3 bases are TGCGCCAGCAGCCACGAATACCGGACAGGGACTTACGAGCAGTACTTC. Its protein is CASSHEYRTGTYEQYF.